A single sample is the source of the 5 T cell receptor beta chains below, sequenced in a study of response to subunit inactivated influenza vaccine. TCRdb recomputed calls from the RT-PCR reads with MiXCR, one row per CDR3 protein. The table includes about 780,000 distinct CDR3 sequences, about 18% detected once. The input for sequencing was PBMCs from blood, taken about 5 days after vaccination. The receptor set was obtained from a man between 50 and 59 years old who received an inactivated influenza vaccine.

CDR3 sequence: CASSQGLAWETQYF. The DNA for the CDR3 is TGTGCCAGCAGCCAAGGGCTAGCCTGGGAGACCCAGTACTTC. The chain couples TRBV4-2 to TRBJ2-5, with D maybe TRBD2 (5 bases). Germline CDR1 LGHNA, CDR2 YNFKEQ. The germline V and J ends were trimmed by 1 base and 5 bases, with 11 bases remaining between them. This CDR3 region has 14 residues.

This clonotype has more than one count but fewer than ten. V usage is TRBV12-3 or TRBV12-4 and J usage is TRBJ2-2, with TRBD2 matching 10 bases. The CDR3 contains 14 residues. V gave up 7 bases and J gave up 6 bases; unmatched junction bases: 5. CDR3 in amino acids: CASNLAGASGELFF. CDR3 nucleotide sequence: TGTGCCAGCAACCTAGCGGGAGCGTCCGGGGAGCTGTTTTTT.

The chain has TRBV5-6 and TRBJ2-5, with D perhaps TRBD2 (5 bases). The CDR3 totals 17 residues. Trimming shortened V by 0 bases and J by 3 bases, and 18 bases separated the two germline ends. CDR1 is SGHDT and CDR2 is YYEEEE in the germline V gene. Written as DNA, the CDR3 is TGTGCCAGCAGCTTGGGCCCCGCTAGCCTAGTTAAAGAGACCCAGTACTTC. Its translation: CASSLGPASLVKETQYF.

The chain couples TRBV9 to TRBJ2-2, with D possibly being TRBD2 (5 bases). Germline V lookup: CDR1 SGDLS, CDR2 YYNGEE. V lost 7 bases, J lost 0 bases, and 19 bases lay in between. The CDR3 sequence is 17 residues long. CDR3: CASGVGGSASNTGELFF. The DNA for the CDR3 is TGTGCCAGCGGAGTCGGCGGGTCGGCCTCGAACACCGGGGAGCTGTTTTTT. Full variable domain (rest looked up from reference TRBV9 and TRBJ2-2): DSGVTQTPKHLITATGQRVTLRCSPRSGDLSVYWYQQSLDQGLQFLIQYYNGEERAKGNILERFSAQQFPDLHSELNLSSLELGDSALYFCASGVGGSASNTGELFFGEGSRLTVL.

Many counts were recorded for this clonotype. This rearrangement joins TRBV20-1 to TRBJ2-7; 11 bases match TRBD2. The CDR3 is made up of 15 amino acids. Trimming at V came to 0 bases and at J to 1 base, leaving 2 bases not matched to a gene. Looked up from germline, CDR1 is DFQATT and CDR2 is SNEGSKA (reference sequence). Written as DNA, the CDR3 is TGCAGTGCTAGAGATCTAGCGGGGGGATCCTACGAGCAGTACTTC. Amino acid sequence: CSARDLAGGSYEQYF.